Shown below are 9 T cell receptor beta chains from a single sample sequenced in a study of blood T cell repertoires in COVID-19. Measured with immunoSEQ multiplex PCR; TCRdb has only the in-frame clones, and not every one. In the table there are approximately 250,000 clones, 88% of which are singletons. Sequences were obtained from PBMCs or T cells enriched from blood (not recorded which). These receptors all stem from a woman between 55 and 75 years old in a cohort exposed to, infected with or recovered from COVID-19 (not recorded which).

The gene calls are TRBV5-1 and TRBJ1-3; 9 nucleotides match TRBD1. This CDR3 spans 19 amino acids. The V gene end was trimmed by 7 bases and the J gene end by 0 bases; junction bases not matched to a gene: 17. The germline CDR1 and CDR2 sequences are SGHRS and YFSETQ. The CDR3 is CASRLGPGQGPTSGNTIYF. Here the CDR3 DNA reads TGCGCCAGCCGCCTTGGCCCGGGACAGGGCCCGACCTCTGGAAACACCATATATTTT.

This rearrangement joins TRBV10-2 to TRBJ1-1; 10 nucleotides match TRBD1. This CDR3 is built from 15 residues. Germline CDR1 is WSHSY and CDR2 is SAAADI. J gave up 2 bases and V 7 bases, and 7 bases lay outside the gene matches. CDR3 protein: CASMMTGGLNTEAFF. CDR3 sequence (DNA): TGCGCCAGCATGATGACAGGGGGCCTAAACACTGAAGCTTTCTTT.

V and J are TRBV19 and TRBJ1-3, with D perhaps matching TRBD1 (5 bases). The V gene's germline CDR1 is LNHDA and CDR2 SQIVND (reference sequence). The CDR3 is made up of 11 amino acids. V dropped 6 bases and J dropped 8 bases, with 8 bases sitting between them. CDR3 amino acids: CASSSGYTIYF. In nucleotides, the CDR3 is TGTGCCAGTAGCTCAGGGTACACCATATATTTT.

This clone appeared once. CDR3 sequence reads: CASSLAGNGFAFF. The DNA of the CDR3 is TGTGCCAGCAGTTTGGCGGGAAACGGATTTGCGTTCTTC. The chain employs TRBV6-5 and TRBJ2-1; D is possibly TRBD2 (6 bases). The ends were cut back, 4 bases at V and 15 bases at J, with 19 bases in the middle. The CDR3 loop spans 13 amino acids. Germline V gene data show CDR1 as MNHEY and CDR2 as SVGAGI.

This clone has a single count. The V and J genes are TRBV6-5 and TRBJ2-1, with D perhaps matching TRBD1 (5 bases). This CDR3 has 13 residues. Germline CDR1 and CDR2: MNHEY and SVGAGI. Trimming pared 2 bases from V and 8 bases from J, leaving 10 bases between. CDR3 DNA sequence: TGTGCCAGCAGTTACCCAGGGTTGGATGAGCAGTTCTTC. This gives the protein CASSYPGLDEQFF.

The chain carries TRBV7-8 and TRBJ2-1, with 11 bases lining up with TRBD2. Per the germline V gene, CDR1 is SGHVS and CDR2 is FQNEAQ. CDR3 length: 18 amino acids. The trim removed 2 bases at V and 4 bases at J, leaving 10 bases unmatched. Here the CDR3 reads CASSLYELAGGSYNEQFF. CDR3 sequence (DNA): TGTGCCAGCAGCTTATACGAGTTAGCGGGAGGGTCTTACAATGAGCAGTTCTTC.

The V gene is TRBV9, the J gene TRBJ2-1; D gene unclear. In germline, CDR1 is SGDLS, CDR2 YYNGEE. Trimming removed 0 bases at V and 5 bases at J, with 12 bases between. The CDR3 is 15 amino acids. CDR3 nucleotides: TGTGCCAGCAGCGTAGCCCCAACAGAAAACAATGAGCAGTTCTTC. This translates into CASSVAPTENNEQFF.

This rearrangement joins TRBV19 to TRBJ1-6, with TRBD1 matching over 11 bases. J gave up 14 bases and V 7 bases, and 13 bases lay outside the gene matches. This CDR3 is 15 amino acids long. The germline CDR1 and CDR2 sequences are LNHDA and SQIVND (reference sequence). CDR3 sequence reads: CASTETGTGGLALHF. In DNA form, the CDR3 reads TGTGCCAGTACCGAGACCGGGACAGGGGGTTTGGCCCTCCACTTT.

The V call is TRBV12-3 or TRBV12-4, the J call TRBJ2-1; 7 positions agree with TRBD2. Germline trimming cut 5 bases from V and 10 bases from J; bases unmatched to any gene: 5. This CDR3 spans 12 amino acids. The CDR3 DNA sequence: TGTGCCAGCAGTCGCGGGACTACCGAGCAGTTCTTC. Translated, it gives CASSRGTTEQFF.